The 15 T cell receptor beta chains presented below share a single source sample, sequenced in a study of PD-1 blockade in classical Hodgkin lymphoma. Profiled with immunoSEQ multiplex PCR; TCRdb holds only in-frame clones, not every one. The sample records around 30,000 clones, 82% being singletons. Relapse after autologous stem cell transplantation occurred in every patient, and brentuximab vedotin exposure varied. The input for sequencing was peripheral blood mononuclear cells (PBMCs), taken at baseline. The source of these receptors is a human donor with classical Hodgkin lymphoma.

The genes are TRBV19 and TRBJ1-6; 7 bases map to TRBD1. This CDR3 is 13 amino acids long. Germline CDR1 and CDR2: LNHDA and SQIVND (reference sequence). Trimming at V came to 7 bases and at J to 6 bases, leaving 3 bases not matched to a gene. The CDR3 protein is CASMDRSNSPLHF. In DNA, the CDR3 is TGTGCCAGTATGGACAGGTCTAATTCACCCCTCCACTTT. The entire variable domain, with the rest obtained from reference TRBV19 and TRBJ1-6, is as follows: DGGITQSPKYLFRKEGQNVTLSCEQNLNHDAMYWYRQDPGQGLRLIYYSQIVNDFQKGDIAEGYSVSREKKESFPLTVTSAQKNPTAFYLCASMDRSNSPLHFGNGTRLTVT.

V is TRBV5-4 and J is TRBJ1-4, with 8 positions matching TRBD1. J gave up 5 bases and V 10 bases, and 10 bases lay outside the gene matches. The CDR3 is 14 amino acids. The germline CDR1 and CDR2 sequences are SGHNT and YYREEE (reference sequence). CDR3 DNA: TGTGCCTCCGGGGTGGACAGGGCCAATGAAAAACTGTTTTTT. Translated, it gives CASGVDRANEKLFF.

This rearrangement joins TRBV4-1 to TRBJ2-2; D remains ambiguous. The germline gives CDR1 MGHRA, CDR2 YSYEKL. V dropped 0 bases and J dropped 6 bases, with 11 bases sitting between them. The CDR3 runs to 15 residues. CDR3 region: CASSQEKLNAGELFF. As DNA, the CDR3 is TGCGCCAGCAGCCAAGAGAAGCTAAATGCCGGGGAGCTGTTTTTT.

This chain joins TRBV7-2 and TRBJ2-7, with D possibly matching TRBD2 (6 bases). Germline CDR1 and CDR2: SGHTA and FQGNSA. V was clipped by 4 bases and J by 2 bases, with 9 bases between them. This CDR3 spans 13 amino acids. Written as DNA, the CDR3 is TGTGCCAGCAGCTCCGGGAGTACCTACGAGCAGTACTTC. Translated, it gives CASSSGSTYEQYF.

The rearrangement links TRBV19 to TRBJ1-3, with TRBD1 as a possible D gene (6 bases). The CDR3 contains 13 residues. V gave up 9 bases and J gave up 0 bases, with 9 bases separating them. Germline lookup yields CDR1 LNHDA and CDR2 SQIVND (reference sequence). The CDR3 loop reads CASSRGSGNTIYF. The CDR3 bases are TGTGCCAGCTCCAGGGGCTCTGGAAACACCATATATTTT.

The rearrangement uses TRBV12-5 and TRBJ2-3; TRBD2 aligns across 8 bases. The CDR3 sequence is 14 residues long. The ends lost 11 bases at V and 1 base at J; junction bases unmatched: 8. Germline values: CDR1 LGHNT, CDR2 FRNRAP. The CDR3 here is CARLSAGGTDTQYF. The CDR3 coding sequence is TGTGCTCGATTATCAGCGGGGGGCACAGATACGCAGTATTTT.

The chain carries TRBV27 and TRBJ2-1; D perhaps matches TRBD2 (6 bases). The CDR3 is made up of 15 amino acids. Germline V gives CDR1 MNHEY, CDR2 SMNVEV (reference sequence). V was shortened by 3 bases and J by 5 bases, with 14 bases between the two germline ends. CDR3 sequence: CASSFWGEANNEQFF. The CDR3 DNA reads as TGTGCCAGCAGTTTCTGGGGGGAGGCCAACAATGAGCAGTTCTTC.

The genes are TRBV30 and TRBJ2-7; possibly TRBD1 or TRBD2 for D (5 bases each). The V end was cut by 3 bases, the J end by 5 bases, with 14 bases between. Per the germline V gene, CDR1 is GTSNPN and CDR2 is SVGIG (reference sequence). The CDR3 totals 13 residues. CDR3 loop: CAWRVPGTHEQYF. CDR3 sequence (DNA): TGTGCCTGGAGGGTTCCAGGGACCCACGAGCAGTACTTC.

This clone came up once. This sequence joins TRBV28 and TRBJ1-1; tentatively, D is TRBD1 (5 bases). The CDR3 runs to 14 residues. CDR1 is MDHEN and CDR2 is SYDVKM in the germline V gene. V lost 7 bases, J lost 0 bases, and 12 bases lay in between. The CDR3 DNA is TGTGCCAGCACCACGGACACGCTGAACACTGAAGCTTTCTTT. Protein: CASTTDTLNTEAFF.

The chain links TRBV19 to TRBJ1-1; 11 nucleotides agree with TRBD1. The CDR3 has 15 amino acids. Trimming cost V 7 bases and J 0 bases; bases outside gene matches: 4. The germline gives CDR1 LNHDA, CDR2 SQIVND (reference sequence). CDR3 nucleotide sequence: TGTGCCAGTACCTTGGACAGGGGGCTGAACACTGAAGCTTTCTTT. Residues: CASTLDRGLNTEAFF. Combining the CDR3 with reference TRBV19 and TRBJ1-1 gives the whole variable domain DGGITQSPKYLFRKEGQNVTLSCEQNLNHDAMYWYRQDPGQGLRLIYYSQIVNDFQKGDIAEGYSVSREKKESFPLTVTSAQKNPTAFYLCASTLDRGLNTEAFFGQGTRLTVV.

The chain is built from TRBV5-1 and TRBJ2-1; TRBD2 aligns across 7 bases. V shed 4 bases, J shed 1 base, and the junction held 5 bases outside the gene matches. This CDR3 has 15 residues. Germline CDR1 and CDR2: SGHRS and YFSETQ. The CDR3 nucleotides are TGCGCCAGCAGCGACCAGGGAGGGTCCTACAATGAGCAGTTCTTC. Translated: CASSDQGGSYNEQFF.

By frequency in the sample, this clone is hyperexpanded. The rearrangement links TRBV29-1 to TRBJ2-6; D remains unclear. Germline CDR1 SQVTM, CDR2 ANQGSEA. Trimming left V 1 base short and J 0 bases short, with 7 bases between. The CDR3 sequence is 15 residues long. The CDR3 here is CSVEGGSSGANVLTF. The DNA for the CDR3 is TGCAGCGTTGAAGGTGGAAGCTCTGGGGCCAACGTCCTGACTTTC.

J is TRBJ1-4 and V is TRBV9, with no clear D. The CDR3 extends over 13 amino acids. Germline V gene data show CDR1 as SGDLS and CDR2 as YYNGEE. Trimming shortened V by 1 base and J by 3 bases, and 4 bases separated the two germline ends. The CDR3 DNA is TGTGCCAGCAGCGTAAGGCCTAATGAAAAACTGTTTTTT. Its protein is CASSVRPNEKLFF. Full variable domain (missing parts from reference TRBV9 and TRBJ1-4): DSGVTQTPKHLITATGQRVTLRCSPRSGDLSVYWYQQSLDQGLQFLIQYYNGEERAKGNILERFSAQQFPDLHSELNLSSLELGDSALYFCASSVRPNEKLFFGSGTQLSVL.

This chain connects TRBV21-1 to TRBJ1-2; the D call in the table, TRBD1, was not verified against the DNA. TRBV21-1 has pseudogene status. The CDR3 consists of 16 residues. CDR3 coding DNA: TGTGCCAGCAGAGAAAGGGGATCCTCCTCAAACTATGGCTACACCTTC. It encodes CASRERGSSSNYGYTF.

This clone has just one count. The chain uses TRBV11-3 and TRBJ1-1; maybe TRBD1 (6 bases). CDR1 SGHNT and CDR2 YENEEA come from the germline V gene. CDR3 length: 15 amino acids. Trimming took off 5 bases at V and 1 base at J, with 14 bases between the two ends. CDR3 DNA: TGTGCCAGCAGCCTACCCGGGACAACGAACACTGAAGCTTTCTTT. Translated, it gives CASSLPGTTNTEAFF.